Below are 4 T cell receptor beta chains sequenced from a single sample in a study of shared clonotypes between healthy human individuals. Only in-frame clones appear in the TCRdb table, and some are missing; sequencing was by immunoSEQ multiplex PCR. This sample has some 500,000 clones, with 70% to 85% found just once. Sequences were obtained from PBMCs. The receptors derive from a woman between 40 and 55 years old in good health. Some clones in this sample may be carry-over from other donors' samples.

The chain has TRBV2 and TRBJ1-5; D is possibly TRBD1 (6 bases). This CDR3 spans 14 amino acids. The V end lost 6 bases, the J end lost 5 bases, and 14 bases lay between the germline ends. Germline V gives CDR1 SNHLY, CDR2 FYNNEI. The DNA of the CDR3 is TGTGCCAGCAGCCAGGGGCTTATTGATCAGCCCCAGCATTTT. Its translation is CASSQGLIDQPQHF.

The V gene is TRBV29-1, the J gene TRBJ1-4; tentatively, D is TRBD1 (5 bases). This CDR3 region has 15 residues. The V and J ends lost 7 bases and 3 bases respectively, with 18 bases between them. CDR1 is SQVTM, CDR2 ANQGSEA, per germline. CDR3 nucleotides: TGCAGCGCCCTTGCTGGGGGAAGTGCTAATGAAAAACTGTTTTTT. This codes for CSALAGGSANEKLFF.

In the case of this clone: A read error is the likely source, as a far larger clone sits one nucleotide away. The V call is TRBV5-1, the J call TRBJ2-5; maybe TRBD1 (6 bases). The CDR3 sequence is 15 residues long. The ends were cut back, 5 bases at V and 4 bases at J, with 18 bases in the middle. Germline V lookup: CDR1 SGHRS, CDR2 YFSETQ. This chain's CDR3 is CASRPAPGQRETQYF. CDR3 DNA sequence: TGCGCCAGCAGACCAGCGCCGGGACAACGAGAGACCCAGTACTTC.

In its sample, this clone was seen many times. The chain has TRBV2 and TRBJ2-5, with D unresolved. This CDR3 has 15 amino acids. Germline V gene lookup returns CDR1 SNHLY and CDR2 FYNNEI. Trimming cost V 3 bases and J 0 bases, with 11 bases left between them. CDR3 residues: CASSETNIDQETQYF. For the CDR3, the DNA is TGTGCCAGCAGTGAGACCAATATAGACCAAGAGACCCAGTACTTC.